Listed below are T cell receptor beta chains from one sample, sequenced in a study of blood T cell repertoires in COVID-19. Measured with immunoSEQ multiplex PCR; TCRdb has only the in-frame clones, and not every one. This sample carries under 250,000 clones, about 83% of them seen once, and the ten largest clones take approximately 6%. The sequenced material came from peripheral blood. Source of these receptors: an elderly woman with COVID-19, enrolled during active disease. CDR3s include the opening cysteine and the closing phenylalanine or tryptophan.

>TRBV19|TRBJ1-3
CASSDRMNSGNTIYF
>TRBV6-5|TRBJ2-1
CASTGVGLGDNEQFF
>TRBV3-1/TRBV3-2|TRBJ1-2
CASSQVGQGDGYTF
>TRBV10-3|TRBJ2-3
CASSPGQGNTDTQYF
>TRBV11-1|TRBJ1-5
CASSFQGGGPQHF
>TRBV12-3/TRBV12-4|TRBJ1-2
CASSLLRQGPYTF
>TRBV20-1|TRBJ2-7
CSANRDREQYF
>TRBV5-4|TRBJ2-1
CASSLGTSSYNEQFF
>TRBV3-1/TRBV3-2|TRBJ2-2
CASSPPGRVTGELFF
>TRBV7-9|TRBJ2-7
CASSFDGQGHEQYF
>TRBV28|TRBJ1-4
CASSGGARTNEKLFF
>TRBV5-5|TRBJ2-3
CASSFSPGTDTQYF
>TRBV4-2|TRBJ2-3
CASSQDLSRRGTSTDTQYF
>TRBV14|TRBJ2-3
CASSQEQAGAWGDTQYF
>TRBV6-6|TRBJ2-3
CASSYGGADSTDTQYF
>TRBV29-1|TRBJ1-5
CSVEDSQPRQPQHF
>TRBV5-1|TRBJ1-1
CASSIGQGETEAFF
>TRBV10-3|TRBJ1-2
CAISDAGEGGYTF
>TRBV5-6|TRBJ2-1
CASSLAGGGYNEQFF